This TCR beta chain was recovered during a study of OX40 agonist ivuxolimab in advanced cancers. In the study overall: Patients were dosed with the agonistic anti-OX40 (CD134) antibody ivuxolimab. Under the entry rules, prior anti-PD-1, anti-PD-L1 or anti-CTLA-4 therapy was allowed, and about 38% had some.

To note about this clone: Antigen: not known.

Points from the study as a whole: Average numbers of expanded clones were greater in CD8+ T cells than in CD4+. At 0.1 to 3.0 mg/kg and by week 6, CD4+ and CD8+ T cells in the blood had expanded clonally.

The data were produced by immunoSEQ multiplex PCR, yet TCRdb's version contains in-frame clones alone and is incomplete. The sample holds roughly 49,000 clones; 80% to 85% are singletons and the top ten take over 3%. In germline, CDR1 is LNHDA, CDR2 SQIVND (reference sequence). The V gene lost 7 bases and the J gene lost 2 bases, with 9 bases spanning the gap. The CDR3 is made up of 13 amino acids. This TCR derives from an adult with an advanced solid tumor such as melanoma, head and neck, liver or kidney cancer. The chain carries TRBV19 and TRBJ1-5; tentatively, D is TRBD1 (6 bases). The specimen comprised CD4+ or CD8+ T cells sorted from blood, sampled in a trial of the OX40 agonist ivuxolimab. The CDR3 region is CASNREGNQPQHF. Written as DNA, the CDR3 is TGTGCCAGTAACAGGGAGGGCAATCAGCCCCAGCATTTT.